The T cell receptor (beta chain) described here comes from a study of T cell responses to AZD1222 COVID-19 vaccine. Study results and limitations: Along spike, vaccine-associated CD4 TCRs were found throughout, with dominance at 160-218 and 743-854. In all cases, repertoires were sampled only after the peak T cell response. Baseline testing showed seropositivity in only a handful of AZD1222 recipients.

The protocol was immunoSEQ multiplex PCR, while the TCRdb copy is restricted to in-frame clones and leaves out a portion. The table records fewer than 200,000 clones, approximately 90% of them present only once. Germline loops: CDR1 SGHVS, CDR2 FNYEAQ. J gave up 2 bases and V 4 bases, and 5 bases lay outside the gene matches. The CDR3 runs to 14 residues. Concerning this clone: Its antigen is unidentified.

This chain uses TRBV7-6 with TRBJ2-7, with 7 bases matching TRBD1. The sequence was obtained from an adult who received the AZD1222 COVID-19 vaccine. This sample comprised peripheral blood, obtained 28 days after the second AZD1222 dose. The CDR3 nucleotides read TGTGCCAGCAGCTCGACAGGGAACGCCTACGAGCAGTACTTC. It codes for CASSSTGNAYEQYF.